This is a list of T cell receptor beta chains from one sample in a study of cytomegalovirus exposure and HLA in healthy donors. Generated by immunoSEQ multiplex PCR, the TCRdb table keeps only in-frame clones and is missing some. Among about 120,000 clones listed, 76% were seen once. Material for sequencing was PBMCs. The receptors stem from a woman aged 40 to 55 in good health and CMV-seropositive. Each CDR3 is given with its conserved first and last residue. A D gene is named only where the DNA matches it firmly. Size is omitted from some rows. Given values are once, few, many or a class for expanded clones.

size	J	D	V	DNA	CDR3
few	TRBJ1-5	NA	TRBV6-6	TGTGCCAGCAGTCTCAGGGAGGCAGGCAATCAGCCCCAGCATTTT	CASSLREAGNQPQHF
few	TRBJ1-2	TRBD1	TRBV6-1	TGTGCCAGCAGTCAAGACAGGGCTGGTGGCTACACCTTC	CASSQDRAGGYTF
NA	TRBJ2-3	NA	TRBV19	TGTGCCAGTAGCTCAGACAGGTTGGGCACAGATACGCAGTATTTT	CASSSDRLGTDTQYF
NA	TRBJ2-7	TRBD1	TRBV6-1	TGTGCCAGCAGTGAACAGGGGGTCTTATACGAGCAGTACTTC	CASSEQGVLYEQYF
NA	TRBJ1-1	TRBD1	TRBV6-1	TGTGCCAGCAGTGCGGGTCCCGGACAGGGTGCGTGGGACACTGAAGCTTTCTTT	CASSAGPGQGAWDTEAFF
NA	TRBJ2-7	NA	TRBV4-1	TGCGCCAGCAGCCAAGAACAGGCCTACGAGCAGTACTTC	CASSQEQAYEQYF
once	TRBJ1-2	TRBD1	TRBV23-1	TGCGCCAGCAGTCAAAGAAGGGGGGACAGGGACCCTAGCGGCTACACCTTC	CASSQRRGDRDPSGYTF
NA	TRBJ2-3	NA	TRBV10-3	TGTGCCACTTGGACTGGACTTAGCACAGATACGCAGTATTTT	CATWTGLSTDTQYF
NA	TRBJ1-1	NA	TRBV28	TGTGCCAGCAGGTTGGGCCTCACTGAAGCTTTCTTT	CASRLGLTEAFF
NA	TRBJ1-2	NA	TRBV5-6	TGTGCCAGCAGCTTCAGCTATGGCTACACCTTC	CASSFSYGYTF
NA	TRBJ1-3	TRBD1	TRBV30	TGTGCCTGGAGTGTGGCAGGGGGTGGTGGAAACACCATATATTTT	CAWSVAGGGGNTIYF
NA	TRBJ2-7	TRBD1	TRBV11-2	TGTGCCAGCAGCTTAGCCCAGGGGGATGGCTACGAGCAGTACTTC	CASSLAQGDGYEQYF
NA	TRBJ1-5	NA	TRBV6-1	TGTGCCAGCAACCTACCGACAGGCAATCAGCCCCAGCATTTT	CASNLPTGNQPQHF
once	TRBJ1-2	NA	TRBV9	TGTGCCAGCAGCGGGCAGGGGTCTGGCTACACCTTC	CASSGQGSGYTF
NA	TRBJ1-5	TRBD1	TRBV30	TGTGCCTGGAATCACAGGGGTAGCAATCAGCCCCAGCATTTT	CAWNHRGSNQPQHF
few	TRBJ1-1	NA	TRBV5-1	TGCGCCAGCAGCTTGGACAGGAACACTGAAGCTTTCTTT	CASSLDRNTEAFF
NA	TRBJ1-4	TRBD1	TRBV6-6	TGTGCCAGCAGGGACAGGGGAACAACTAATGAAAAACTGTTTTTT	CASRDRGTTNEKLFF
NA	TRBJ2-3	NA	TRBV18	TGTGCCAGCTCACCCTCAGATACGCAGTATTTT	CASSPSDTQYF
NA	TRBJ2-7	TRBD2	TRBV4-2	TGTGCCAGCAGCCAAGGTTCCGGACTAGCGGGGAGCTCCTACGAGCAGTACTTC	CASSQGSGLAGSSYEQYF
NA	TRBJ1-1	NA	TRBV7-8	TGTGCCAGCAGCTCTCTCGGGGATAGCACTGAAGCTTTCTTT	CASSSLGDSTEAFF
NA	TRBJ2-2	NA	TRBV4-1	TGCGCCAGCAGCCAAGATGCAGGGATCACCGGGGAGCTGTTTTTT	CASSQDAGITGELFF
NA	TRBJ2-7	NA	TRBV18	TGTGCCAGCTCACCATACCCCGACAGTCTCTACGAGCAGTACTTC	CASSPYPDSLYEQYF
NA	TRBJ1-5	NA	TRBV27	TGTGCCAGCAGTTTGAACAGGGCAATAAATCAGCCCCAGCATTTT	CASSLNRAINQPQHF
few	TRBJ2-3	TRBD2	TRBV28	TGTGCCAGCAGTTCCCCGGGACTAGCAACGACCGGCACAGATACGCAGTATTTT	CASSSPGLATTGTDTQYF
NA	TRBJ2-5	NA	TRBV11-2	TGTGCCAGCAGCTCGCAACAGGGTACCCAAGAGACCCAGTACTTC	CASSSQQGTQETQYF
few	TRBJ2-1	NA	TRBV5-6	TGTGCCAGCAGCCCGGGACTGGCATTTCGTGAGCAGTTCTTC	CASSPGLAFREQFF
NA	TRBJ2-5	TRBD2	TRBV9	TGTGCCAGCAGCGAGGGGGGGTCGCGGACTAGCGGTACACAAGAGACCCAGTACTTC	CASSEGGSRTSGTQETQYF
once	TRBJ2-5	NA	TRBV27	TGTGCCACCTCCCAAAGGGGGGGGGCCTGGGAAGAGACCCAGTACTTC	CATSQRGGAWEETQYF
NA	TRBJ2-3	NA	TRBV15	TGTGCCACCAGCAGAGATCCCCCTTCCGGAGTTGTCACAGATACGCAGTATTTT	CATSRDPPSGVVTDTQYF
NA	TRBJ1-1	TRBD1	TRBV5-1	TGCGCCAGCAGCCCTCCGCTAGACAGGGGGAAGACTGAAGCTTTCTTT	CASSPPLDRGKTEAFF
few	TRBJ1-2	NA	TRBV7-8	TGTGCCAGCAGCTTAGCGACGTCGGGCTATGGCTACACCTTC	CASSLATSGYGYTF
NA	TRBJ1-4	TRBD1	TRBV5-1	TGCGCCAGCAGCGCCGACAGGGCCGGGAATGAAAAACTGTTTTTT	CASSADRAGNEKLFF
once	TRBJ1-3	NA	TRBV4-1	TGCGCCAGCAGCCAAGTTGACCCTTTTCTCTCCCAAGTGGGCGGAAACACCATATATTTT	CASSQVDPFLSQVGGNTIYF
NA	TRBJ2-6	TRBD1	TRBV19	TGTGCCCCGGCCCCGGGACAGACAGCCTCTGGGGCCAACGTCCTGACTTTC	CAPAPGQTASGANVLTF
NA	TRBJ1-4	NA	TRBV5-3	TGTGCCAGAAGACCCCGAGGGGAGGATGCGGCAACTAATGAAAAACTGTTTTTT	CARRPRGEDAATNEKLFF
NA	TRBJ1-1	NA	TRBV2	TGTGCCAGCAGTGTGGGAGAGATGAACACTGAAGCTTTCTTT	CASSVGEMNTEAFF
NA	TRBJ1-5	NA	TRBV4-1	TGCGCCAGCAGCCAAGGGGCAAGGGGCTCTAATCAGCCCCAGCATTTT	CASSQGARGSNQPQHF
NA	TRBJ2-1	TRBD1	TRBV4-2	TGTGCCAGCAGCCGCGGACAGGGCCCACACAATGAGCAGTTCTTC	CASSRGQGPHNEQFF
NA	TRBJ2-7	NA	TRBV5-1	TGCGCCAGCAGCCAGGACTTCTACGAGCAGTACTTC	CASSQDFYEQYF
NA	TRBJ2-7	TRBD2	TRBV19	TGTGCCAGTAGGCCGGGGGGGAAATCCTACGAGCAGTACTTC	CASRPGGKSYEQYF